The source of this TCR beta chain is a study of response to subunit inactivated influenza vaccine. TCRdb re-called the RT-PCR reads with MiXCR, one entry per CDR3 protein. Among about 700,000 distinct CDR3 sequences listed, 14% were seen once. Germline V lookup: CDR1 LGHNA, CDR2 YSLEER. Between the trimmed V and J ends, which lost 1 base and 8 bases, there was a span of 14 bases. This CDR3 region has 15 residues. This TCR came from a man aged 45-65 years who received an inactivated influenza vaccine. The chain uses TRBV4-3 and TRBJ1-4; tentative D call: TRBD1 (6 bases). The source was PBMCs from blood, collected around two weeks before vaccination. The CDR3 DNA follows: TGCGCCAGCAGCCAAGCTACCCTGGGGACAGAAAAACTGTTTTTT. Translation gives CASSQATLGTEKLFF.